Described below is a single T cell receptor (beta chain) sequence and its context. CDR3 length: 17 residues. Germline V gene data show CDR1 as MNHNS and CDR2 as SASEGT. Unmatched junction bases numbered 4, after V lost 2 bases and J lost 0 bases. In the original processing: Counts of nucleated cells, estimated from reference gene primer amplification, were obtained. Some clones are missing from TCRdb's copy, which holds only in-frame ones; the method was immunoSEQ multiplex PCR. V and J calls and clone size are those listed in that table; D and trimming were worked out from the DNA. The sample holds under 300,000 clones, approximately 80% seen once. The data were obtained in a study of blood T cell repertoires in COVID-19. Study context: Both acute and convalescent COVID-19 samples were obtained from the United States, Italy and Spain. PBMCs, B-cell-depleted T cells, or T cells were the source of the cDNA or gDNA that made up the material.

This TCR was sampled from a woman aged 80 or over with active or convalescent COVID-19. This sequence joins TRBV6-1 and TRBJ2-2, with 9 bases that match TRBD2. Material for sequencing was peripheral blood. CDR3 bases: TGTGCCAGCAGTGAAAGGGCGGGAGGGCCGAACACCGGGGAGCTGTTTTTT. Translated: CASSERAGGPNTGELFF.